This T cell receptor beta chain comes out of a study of regulatory T cells in long-lasting Graves disease. Building the TCR beta libraries relied on iRepertoire HTBI primers, and CDR3 regions underwent Arm-PCR. TCRdb reprocessed the multiplex PCR reads via MiXCR and lists one record per CDR3 protein. In the table there are roughly 400,000 distinct CDR3 sequences, over 14% of which are singletons. The V and J ends lost 2 bases and 5 bases, in that order; junction bases with no gene match: 4. The length of the CDR3 is 14 residues. Indicated time point: newly diagnosed GD, antithyroid drugs for less than 3 months. From RNA extracted from PBMCs, the TCR library was made. The sample holds many counts of this clonotype. These same data were also listed under a study on T cells in Graves' hyperthyroidism and ophthalmopathy. That source adds: The patients, who ranged from 18 to 65 in age, presented with newly diagnosed hyperthyroidism lasting under 2 months. Model-based prediction identified ophthalmopathy a median around 6.5 months prior to its onset.

The input for sequencing was peripheral blood mononuclear cells (PBMCs), taken at new diagnosis, from a patient treated with antithyroid drugs. V and J are TRBV12-3 or TRBV12-4 and TRBJ2-5, with 8 bases lining up with TRBD2. The sequence derives from a woman aged 40 to 50 with Graves disease. CDR3 sequence (DNA): TGTGCCAGCAGTTTAAGCGGGAGTAGGGAGACCCAGTACTTC. Protein sequence: CASSLSGSRETQYF.